This T cell receptor beta chain was sequenced during a study of cytomegalovirus exposure and HLA in healthy donors. Primers for the PCR totalled 60 Vbeta and 13 Jbeta. The repertoire was sequenced with immunoSEQ multiplex PCR; TCRdb's copy has only in-frame clones and lacks some. The sample holds about 120,000 clones, roughly 18% seen once. The trim removed 3 bases at V and 7 bases at J, leaving 11 bases unmatched. The germline V gene has CDR1 MDHEN and CDR2 SYDVKM. This CDR3 spans 15 amino acids. This clone was seen a handful of times. Its antigen is not identified. Whole-study findings and limits: Only CMV serostatus was available as immune exposure information.

The sample comprised PBMCs. This clonotype originated in a female donor in good health and CMV-seropositive. The chain joins TRBV28 to TRBJ2-7, with TRBD1 identical over 8 bases. The CDR3 DNA reads as TGTGCCAGCAGTTTTTACCCCGGACAGGGTGAAGAGCAGTACTTC. This gives the protein CASSFYPGQGEEQYF.